The text below deals with one T cell receptor (beta chain). Its antigen is currently unknown. The donors were members of the validation cohort, which comprised about 120 subjects and was separate from the first cohort of some 680 subjects. The ends lost 8 bases at V and 5 bases at J; junction bases unmatched: 3. The CDR3 length is 13 residues. Germline values: CDR1 LNHDA, CDR2 SQIVND (reference sequence). Produced via immunoSEQ multiplex PCR; TCRdb's table is partial and in-frame only. Of some 86,000 clones in the sample, roughly 93% were seen once. These data are taken from a study of cytomegalovirus exposure and HLA in healthy donors. Study-level results: It was approximately 160 TCR beta chains that were listed as cytomegalovirus-associated. Rarity marked most TCR sequences, yet some public TCRs occurred in many donors. Accounts indicate the classifier identified cytomegalovirus status with strong specificity and sensitivity.

The TCR sequence derives from a woman aged 25 to 45 in good health and CMV-seronegative. The sequencing sample was made of PBMCs. The chain employs TRBV19 and TRBJ2-3; 11 bases align to TRBD1. The CDR3 DNA sequence: TGTGCCAGTTCGGACAGGGGGCAAGATACGCAGTATTTT. Its protein is CASSDRGQDTQYF.